Listed below are T cell receptor beta chains from one sample, sequenced in a study of regulatory T cells in long-lasting Graves disease. TCRdb processed the multiplex PCR reads anew with MiXCR; each CDR3 protein has one entry. This sample has about 470,000 distinct CDR3 sequences, with more than 20% found just once. The specimen comprised peripheral blood mononuclear cells (PBMCs), sampled when the disease was refractory, from a patient treated with antithyroid drugs. The receptor set was obtained from a female donor with Graves disease. Each CDR3 is given without its conserved first and last residue. Only part of the rows carry a size: once, few, many, or a class if the clone is expanded.

size	V	J	CDR3
NA	TRBV30	TRBJ2-7	AWSGGIPYEQY
many	TRBV28	TRBJ2-7	ASSPTPGLHYEQY
NA	TRBV3-1	TRBJ1-2	ASSQQDRGLLGGYT
NA	TRBV5-4	TRBJ1-1	ASSSEMSGLEAF
NA	TRBV5-1	TRBJ2-7	ASSLVGAGGYEQY
many	TRBV2	TRBJ2-1	ASSGLAGKGHEQF
many	TRBV28	TRBJ2-7	ASSPWTGSGEQY
few	TRBV12-3/TRBV12-4	TRBJ1-2	ASTMTWTGASRHGYT
NA	TRBV6-1	TRBJ1-5	ASSAAGAAKNQPQH
NA	TRBV28	TRBJ2-7	ASSGGGRTPAYEQY
NA	TRBV29-1	TRBJ2-7	SVLGQGPYEQY
few	TRBV20-1	TRBJ2-5	SGGLAGVGLGTQY
many	TRBV28	TRBJ2-5	ASSPRKVPETQY
NA	TRBV30	TRBJ2-7	AWRGSYEQY
many	TRBV6-1	TRBJ1-2	ASRSQGRYGYT
few	TRBV6-1	TRBJ1-1	ASSRRGVTEAF
few	TRBV20-1	TRBJ1-5	SARREFKINQPQH
few	TRBV20-1	TRBJ2-7	SARRKGIFFEQY
once	TRBV5-1	TRBJ1-1	ASSLVGQVNTEAF
many	TRBV6-2/TRBV6-3	TRBJ2-7	ASSYRNEQY
NA	TRBV2	TRBJ2-1	ATGRYYNEQF
few	TRBV6-5	TRBJ2-1	ASSYAGPHNEQF
NA	TRBV28	TRBJ2-1	ASSWTSGSYNEQF
many	TRBV28	TRBJ1-5	ASSLRFEIQPQH
NA	TRBV10-3	TRBJ2-7	ATGRGDLPSYEQY
many	TRBV7-2	TRBJ2-7	ASSLTGTGIFEQY
few	TRBV30	TRBJ1-5	ACTGTGNQPQH
few	TRBV7-9	TRBJ2-5	ASSLATKETQY
few	TRBV6-1	TRBJ2-7	ASSQIQGGYEQY
many	TRBV10-3	TRBJ2-5	AISDSGRETQY
few	TRBV5-4	TRBJ2-7	ASSARDRAYEQY
once	TRBV24-1	TRBJ2-3	ATTSSGRADTQY
few	TRBV29-1	TRBJ1-3	SVGGGNTIY
many	TRBV12-3/TRBV12-4	TRBJ1-1	ASSFTSNTEAF
NA	TRBV3-1	TRBJ2-2	ANSQGLAGLTGELF
many	TRBV5-1	TRBJ1-2	ASSLDGTNYGYT
NA	TRBV20-1	TRBJ1-4	SAIRPDPNEKLF
NA	TRBV7-8	TRBJ2-1	ASSLGEAEQF
few	TRBV30	TRBJ2-7	ALTISNSYEQY
many	TRBV6-2/TRBV6-3	TRBJ2-7	ASSVNSAWGEQY
NA	TRBV30	TRBJ1-6	AWGRGGNSPLH
many	TRBV6-1	TRBJ2-7	ASSSGAQDYEQY
NA	TRBV28	TRBJ1-4	ASSLIQGNEKLF
many	TRBV6-2/TRBV6-3	TRBJ1-2	ASSSPSPNQGYT
many	TRBV7-9	TRBJ2-2	ASSSSGTGIGELF
many	TRBV6-5	TRBJ2-7	ASSYSSSGSLYEQY
NA	TRBV5-1	TRBJ1-6	ASSLVGTENSPLH
NA	TRBV24-1	TRBJ2-1	ATSTGGISYNEQF
few	TRBV28	TRBJ2-2	ASRSAVGELF
NA	TRBV5-6	TRBJ1-5	ASSAQGPSRNQPQH
many	TRBV12-3/TRBV12-4	TRBJ2-5	ASSADTLQETQY
once	TRBV5-4	TRBJ2-7	ASSLAPGGPDEQY
many	TRBV28	TRBJ1-2	ASTSAGNYGYT
NA	TRBV12-3/TRBV12-4	TRBJ2-2	ASTTGGWTGELF
NA	TRBV28	TRBJ2-1	ASSPTGGFSYNEQF
NA	TRBV4-3	TRBJ2-2	ASSQRKGTGELF
many	TRBV6-1	TRBJ2-7	ASSHSKPGQGVGRYEQY
many	TRBV2	TRBJ2-7	ASSESPNQY
many	TRBV14	TRBJ2-2	ASSQENTGELF